The TCR beta chain described here comes from a study of shared clonotypes between healthy human individuals. The overall study: The donors, a couple of women and a few men, were aged 18 to 49. Each donor had three CD4 naive, three CD4 memory, two CD8 naive and one CD8 memory plate. Study-wide findings and caveats: Large sequencing depth failed to make sorted-subset sequencing complete, rarefaction showed. Several donors held about 4.5% of naive CD4 clonotypes in common.

Germline V CDR1 and CDR2: SGHDT, YYEEEE. Trimming cost V 2 bases and J 12 bases, with 15 bases left between them. CDR3 length equals 13 residues. CD45RO-negative CD8 cells positively selected for CCR7 made up the naive population, which excluded terminally differentiated effector memory CD45RA+ cells. Produced via immunoSEQ multiplex PCR; TCRdb's table is partial and in-frame only. This sample has about 550,000 clones; roughly 95% occur once, and the top ten carry 0.11%. Regarding this clone: Its antigen is not identified.

This receptor was obtained from a woman in her 30s in good health. Sequenced sample: naive CD8+ T cells sorted from blood. This sequence joins TRBV5-6 and TRBJ2-1; D not resolved. CDR3 amino acids: CASSFGDAAGQFF. The CDR3 coding sequence is TGTGCCAGCAGCTTCGGCGACGCCGCAGGGCAGTTCTTC.